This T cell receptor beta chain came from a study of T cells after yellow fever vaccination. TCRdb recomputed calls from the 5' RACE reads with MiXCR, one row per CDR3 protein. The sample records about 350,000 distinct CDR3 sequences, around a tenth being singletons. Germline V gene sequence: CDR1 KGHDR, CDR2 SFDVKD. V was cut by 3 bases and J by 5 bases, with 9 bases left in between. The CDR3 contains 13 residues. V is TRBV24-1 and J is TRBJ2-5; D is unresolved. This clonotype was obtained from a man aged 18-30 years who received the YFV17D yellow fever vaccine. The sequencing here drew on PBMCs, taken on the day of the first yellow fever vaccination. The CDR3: CATSDSLGETQYF. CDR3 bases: TGTGCCACCAGTGATAGCTTAGGGGAGACCCAGTACTTC.